These T cell receptor beta chains were read from a single sample in a study of blood T cell repertoires in COVID-19. This table comes from immunoSEQ multiplex PCR, and its TCRdb copy is limited to in-frame clones, with some not included. This repertoire shows approximately 170,000 clones, roughly 90% found once; its top ten account for 9.5% to 13%. The sample was peripheral blood. The receptors derive from a woman aged 55-70 years with COVID-19, enrolled during active disease. Both conserved end residues are part of each CDR3. A D gene is named only where the DNA matches it firmly. Size tells how often a clone was seen (once, few, many) or the class of an expanded clone, and some rows leave it out.

D gene	J gene	clone size	V gene	CDR3 protein	CDR3 DNA
-	TRBJ1-2	-	TRBV4-3	CASSQSGDNGYTF	TGCGCCAGCAGCCAATCTGGGGACAATGGCTACACCTTC
-	TRBJ1-6	-	TRBV12-1	CASTPGGGSSYNSPLHF	TGTGCCAGCACCCCAGGGGGAGGAAGCTCCTATAATTCACCCCTCCACTTT
TRBD2	TRBJ2-1	-	TRBV7-9	CASSTWLAGGNEQFF	TGTGCCAGCAGCACCTGGCTAGCGGGAGGTAATGAGCAGTTCTTC
TRBD1	TRBJ1-5	-	TRBV19	CASSDRGQGPQHF	TGTGCCAGTAGTGACAGGGGGCAGGGGCCCCAGCATTTT
-	TRBJ1-1	few	TRBV7-2	CASSLAEVGYTEAFF	TGTGCCAGCAGCTTAGCGGAGGTGGGGTACACTGAAGCTTTCTTT
-	TRBJ1-5	-	TRBV30	CAWSVGNNQPQHF	TGTGCCTGGAGTGTTGGCAACAATCAGCCCCAGCATTTT
-	TRBJ2-7	-	TRBV6-5	CASSRQVYYEQYF	TGTGCCAGCAGTCGACAGGTGTACTACGAGCAGTACTTC
-	TRBJ2-7	once	TRBV14	CASSQDRQGHEQYF	TGTGCCAGCAGCCAAGATAGGCAGGGCCACGAGCAGTACTTC
-	TRBJ2-1	-	TRBV5-1	CASSLQGSSYNEQFF	TGCGCCAGCAGCCTCCAGGGGTCCTCCTACAATGAGCAGTTCTTC
TRBD1	TRBJ1-1	-	TRBV6-5	CASSYPPGQPHTEAFF	TGTGCCAGCAGTTACCCCCCGGGACAGCCTCACACTGAAGCTTTCTTT
-	TRBJ1-4	-	TRBV28	CASSPGTRTNEKLFF	TGTGCCAGCAGTCCAGGGACACGGACTAATGAAAAACTGTTTTTT
-	TRBJ2-7	-	TRBV28	CASISDRPYDYEQYF	TGTGCCAGCATCTCCGACAGGCCTTATGACTACGAGCAGTACTTC
-	TRBJ2-7	-	TRBV4-3	CASSPGASDPYEQYF	TGCGCCAGCAGCCCTGGGGCTAGCGACCCCTACGAGCAGTACTTC
TRBD1	TRBJ1-4	-	TRBV9	CASSVQGAVNEKLFF	TGTGCCAGCAGCGTACAGGGGGCTGTTAATGAAAAACTGTTTTTT
-	TRBJ2-5	-	TRBV7-2	CASSLAGSGRTQYF	TGTGCCAGCAGCTTAGCGGGCAGCGGTAGGACCCAGTACTTC
TRBD1	TRBJ1-2	-	TRBV27	CASSLFGQDNYGYTF	TGTGCCAGCAGTTTATTTGGACAGGATAACTATGGCTACACCTTC
TRBD2	TRBJ2-7	few	TRBV3-1/TRBV3-2	CASSQGLAVEQYF	TGTGCCAGCAGCCAAGGACTAGCGGTCGAGCAGTACTTC
TRBD2	TRBJ2-4	once	TRBV28	CASSHGLALAKNIQYF	TGTGCCAGCAGTCACGGACTAGCTCTGGCCAAAAACATTCAGTACTTC
-	TRBJ2-3	once	TRBV9	CASSVYSVGGDTQYF	TGTGCCAGCAGCGTATACTCTGTGGGGGGAGATACGCAGTATTTT
TRBD1	TRBJ1-5	once	TRBV28	CASSPAGQGWRNQPQHF	TGTGCCAGCAGCCCCGCAGGACAGGGCTGGCGCAATCAGCCCCAGCATTTT
TRBD1	TRBJ1-2	-	TRBV18	CASSPGTVYGYTF	TGTGCCAGCTCACCGGGGACAGTTTATGGCTACACCTTC
-	TRBJ1-2	once	TRBV6-2/TRBV6-3	CASSSGTLLRIANYGYTF	TGTGCCAGCAGTTCCGGGACACTTTTGCGGATTGCTAACTATGGCTACACCTTC
-	TRBJ1-5	-	TRBV29-1	CSVRTGNQPQHF	TGCAGCGTTAGGACAGGCAATCAGCCCCAGCATTTT
-	TRBJ2-7	-	TRBV7-8	CASSYDNPPSYEQYF	TGTGCCAGCAGCTACGATAATCCCCCTAGCTACGAGCAGTACTTC